The present T cell receptor (beta chain) was sequenced within a study of blood T cell repertoires in COVID-19. Study summary: Donors in the United States, Italy and Spain gave samples during acute or convalescent COVID-19. T cells, B-cell-depleted T cells, or PBMCs supplied cDNA or gDNA.

How the authors handled the data: Reference gene primers were amplified, and this amplification served to estimate nucleated cell counts. The data were produced by immunoSEQ multiplex PCR, yet TCRdb's version contains in-frame clones alone and is incomplete. V, J and clone size derive from that table, while D and trimming were established from the DNA sequence. The table lists about 260,000 clones, approximately 87% of them singletons. This CDR3 spans 18 amino acids. V gave up 4 bases and J gave up 0 bases, with 22 bases separating them. Germline assignment: CDR1 SGHRS and CDR2 YFSETQ. Sequenced material: peripheral blood. The sequence was collected from a woman in her forties who had recovered from COVID-19. V gene TRBV5-1 combines with J gene TRBJ1-1, with TRBD1 as a possible D gene (5 bases). The CDR3 protein is CASSRSPGGALMNTEAFF. CDR3 sequence (DNA): TGCGCCAGCAGCCGTAGCCCGGGAGGGGCCCTCATGAACACTGAAGCTTTCTTT.